Sequencing of this T cell receptor (beta chain) was carried out in a study of blood T cells in healthy people across ages. V gave up 5 bases and J gave up 6 bases, with 13 bases separating them. This CDR3 is built from 13 residues. The germline gives CDR1 MNHEY, CDR2 SVGEGT. Using a J-beta primer mix together with a sample-barcoded 5' primer, a second PCR was run for about 6 to 11 cycles. TCRdb processed the 5' RACE reads anew with MiXCR; each CDR3 protein has one entry. The sample lists around 1,900,000 distinct CDR3 sequences, approximately 40% seen once, with approximately 22% in the top ten. The sequencing sample was made of blood. The receptor was derived from a human donor in good health. This chain links TRBV6-2 or TRBV6-3 with TRBJ1-1; possible D gene TRBD1, 5 bases. CDR3 sequence: CASSRGGVSEAFF. The CDR3 DNA follows: TGTGCCAGCAGTCGGGGGGGAGTATCTGAAGCTTTCTTT.